This passage covers 22 T cell receptor beta chains from one sample sequenced in a study of human T cells and chemical hapten exposure. Indicated time point: pre-sensitization, week 0. As to treatment: therapeutic diphenylcyclopropenone sensitization with weekly scalp DPC. One entry per CDR3 protein, called by TCRdb with MiXCR from the RACE reads. The table has 180,000 or so distinct CDR3 sequences, around 30% seen once. This material consisted of whole blood, taken in connection with sensitization to the hapten diphenylcyclopropenone (DPC). These receptors all come from a woman aged 25 to 45 with alopecia areata. Some clones in this sample may be carry-over from other donors' samples.

A few counts support this clonotype. The chain carries TRBV18 and TRBJ2-7; 8 nucleotides agree with TRBD2. CDR3 length: 19 residues. The germline V gene has CDR1 KGHSH and CDR2 LQKENI. J was trimmed by 0 bases and V by 1 base; bases with no gene match: 14. In DNA form, the CDR3 reads TGTGCCAGCTCACCACTGCCGGCGGGAGGCAAACCAATCTCCTACGAGCAGTACTTC. Translation gives CASSPLPAGGKPISYEQYF. The whole variable domain, remainder taken from reference TRBV18 and TRBJ2-7, is NAGVMQNPRHLVRRRGQEARLRCSPMKGHSHVYWYRQLPEEGLKFMVYLQKENIIDESGMPKERFSAEFPKEGPSILRIQQVVRGDSAAYFCASSPLPAGGKPISYEQYFGPGTRLTVT.

This clonotype was picked up a small number of times. This chain uses TRBV28 with TRBJ2-3, with D possibly matching TRBD2 (5 bases). Germline V gene data show CDR1 as MDHEN and CDR2 as SYDVKM. This CDR3 spans 14 amino acids. The germline V and J ends were trimmed by 8 bases and 2 bases, with 14 bases remaining between them. This CDR3 reads CASAGGSTTDTQYF. As DNA, the CDR3 is TGTGCCAGCGCCGGAGGTTCCACCACAGATACGCAGTATTTT.

This clonotype was counted between two and nine times. The V call is TRBV30, the J call TRBJ2-5, with D tentatively TRBD1 or TRBD2 (7 bases each). Germline V gives CDR1 GTSNPN, CDR2 SVGIG (reference sequence). CDR3 length equals 15 residues. V was trimmed by 0 bases and J by 5 bases, leaving 16 bases between them. CDR3 sequence reads: CAWSVVGQGGETQYF. The CDR3 nucleotides read TGTGCCTGGAGTGTAGTTGGGCAGGGGGGGGAGACCCAGTACTTC.

V usage is TRBV15 and J usage is TRBJ2-5; D is unclear. V dropped 0 bases and J dropped 3 bases, with 11 bases sitting between them. CDR1 LNHNV and CDR2 YYDKDF come from the germline V gene (reference sequence). The CDR3 has 15 amino acids. In nucleotides, the CDR3 is TGTGCCACCAGCAGAGATCCCCAGGCAGAAGAGACCCAGTACTTC. Translated: CATSRDPQAEETQYF.

The chain links TRBV10-1 to TRBJ2-5; D possibly corresponds to TRBD1 (6 bases). Trimming took 6 bases from V and 4 from J, leaving 21 bases between them. The CDR3 totals 16 residues. In germline, CDR1 is WNHNN, CDR2 SYGVQD (reference sequence). The CDR3 loop is CASSKSGQSEGETQYF. The CDR3 DNA reads as TGCGCCAGCAGCAAGAGCGGACAGTCCGAGGGAGAGACCCAGTACTTC.

This clonotype has a handful of counts. The J gene is TRBJ1-2, the V gene TRBV28; TRBD1 agrees at 11 bases. The J segment lost 8 bases and the V segment lost 4 bases, leaving 6 bases of the junction unmatched. This CDR3 is built from 14 residues. Germline V gene data show CDR1 as MDHEN and CDR2 as SYDVKM. CDR3 DNA: TGTGCCAGCAGTTCCGGACAGGGGGCGGGCGGCTACACCTTC. It is translated as CASSSGQGAGGYTF.

The V call is TRBV20-1, the J call TRBJ2-7; maybe TRBD1 (5 bases). Germline loops: CDR1 DFQATT, CDR2 SNEGSKA (reference sequence). With 2 bases removed from V and 4 bases from J, the gap between germline ends came to 15 bases. CDR3 length equals 14 residues. The CDR3 spells CSARNRAKGYEQYF. As DNA, the CDR3 is TGCAGTGCTAGAAACCGGGCTAAGGGGTACGAGCAGTACTTC.

This clonotype showed up just once. A much larger clone lies one base from this, so it may be a read error. The V and J genes are TRBV28 and TRBJ1-5; D uncertain. The germline CDR1 and CDR2 sequences are MDHEN and SYDVKM. CDR3 length equals 13 residues. The CDR3 is CASTPQSFQSQHF. In DNA, the CDR3 is TGTGCCAGCACCCCGCAGAGCTTTCAGTCCCAGCATTTT.

In this sample, this clonotype turned up a few times. The chain carries TRBV7-8 and TRBJ1-4, with 7 bases matching TRBD1. The ends lost 5 bases at V and 7 bases at J; junction bases unmatched: 10. CDR1 is SGHVS and CDR2 is FQNEAQ in the germline V gene. The CDR3 is 15 residues long. CDR3 coding DNA: TGTGCCAGCAGCCCTGAACAGGGGTTTGGTGAAAAACTGTTTTTT. Amino acid sequence: CASSPEQGFGEKLFF.

The chain links TRBV29-1 to TRBJ2-3; D is possibly TRBD2 (5 bases). The CDR3 spans 12 residues. V was cut by 3 bases and J by 6 bases, with 10 bases left in between. Germline lookup yields CDR1 SQVTM and CDR2 ANQGSEA. This chain's CDR3 is CSVDEGVDTQYF. The DNA for the CDR3 is TGCAGCGTTGACGAGGGAGTGGATACGCAGTATTTT.

This clonotype has a handful of counts. The rearrangement links TRBV5-1 to TRBJ2-2, with D perhaps given as TRBD1 or TRBD2 (6 bases each). Per the germline V gene, CDR1 is SGHRS and CDR2 is YFSETQ. V was shortened by 4 bases and J by 4 bases, with 8 bases between the two germline ends. The CDR3 spans 13 residues. This CDR3 reads CASSGGLTGELFF. The CDR3 bases are TGCGCCAGCAGCGGGGGGCTCACCGGGGAGCTGTTTTTT.

Only a few counts were recorded for this clonotype. This chain links TRBV3-1 with TRBJ2-1; 9 bases fit TRBD2. The CDR3 is made up of 16 amino acids. V lost 1 base to trimming and J lost 9 bases; unmatched junction nucleotides: 10. Germline values: CDR1 LGHDT, CDR2 YNNKEL (reference sequence). CDR3 sequence reads: CASSQGGGRAFAEQFF. CDR3 bases: TGTGCCAGCAGCCAAGGCGGCGGGAGGGCCTTCGCTGAGCAGTTCTTC.

The rearrangement joins TRBV3-1 to TRBJ2-2, with no clear D. Germline-derived CDR1 and CDR2 are LGHDT and YNNKEL (reference sequence). V lost 3 bases to trimming and J lost 2 bases, with 16 bases between them. The CDR3 length is 17 residues. As DNA, the CDR3 is TGTGCCAGCAGCCATGCCCCGGCGGCAGCCAACACCGGGGAGCTGTTTTTT. Its translation is CASSHAPAAANTGELFF.

This rearrangement joins TRBV7-2 to TRBJ2-4; the D call may be TRBD1 or TRBD2 (5 bases each). V lost 5 bases, J lost 8 bases, and 16 bases lay in between. The CDR3 is made up of 14 amino acids. Germline V gene sequence: CDR1 SGHTA, CDR2 FQGNSA. CDR3 sequence reads: CASSEGNSKDIQYF. Written as DNA, the CDR3 is TGTGCCAGCAGCGAGGGGAATTCGAAGGACATTCAGTACTTC.

This clonotype was detected only a few times. The gene calls are TRBV11-3 and TRBJ2-7, with TRBD1 identical over 8 bases. The CDR3 is made up of 15 amino acids. The germline gives CDR1 SGHNT, CDR2 YENEEA. V shed 3 bases, J shed 5 bases, and the junction held 9 bases outside the gene matches. The CDR3 bases are TGTGCCAGCAGCTTCGCCCGGACAGGGTACGACGAGCAGTACTTC. Translation: CASSFARTGYDEQYF.

In its sample, this clonotype was seen a few times. The chain couples TRBV28 to TRBJ2-7, with unresolved D. The CDR3 is 15 amino acids. The V end lost 5 bases, the J end lost 3 bases, and 17 bases lay between the germline ends. Per germline, CDR1 MDHEN and CDR2 SYDVKM. This CDR3 is CASSRPYGLGYEQYF. Here the CDR3 DNA reads TGTGCCAGCAGTCGACCCTACGGCCTCGGCTACGAGCAGTACTTC.

In this sample, this clonotype turned up a few times. The gene calls are TRBV18 and TRBJ2-2, with 7 bases identical to TRBD1. The germline V gene has CDR1 KGHSH and CDR2 LQKENI. V was pared by 2 bases and J by 6 bases, with 9 bases of the junction left unmatched. This CDR3 is 16 amino acids long. CDR3 coding DNA: TGTGCCAGCTCACCATCCGTCGGGACAGCATCCGGGGAGCTGTTTTTT. It encodes CASSPSVGTASGELFF.

The chain recombines TRBV12-3 or TRBV12-4 with TRBJ2-5; the D call may be TRBD1 or TRBD2 (5 bases each). The CDR3 is 14 amino acids. The V end was cut by 5 bases, the J end by 7 bases, with 17 bases between. The chain's CDR3 is CASSQSGAYGTQYF. The CDR3 DNA is TGTGCCAGCAGTCAATCCGGGGCGTACGGGACCCAGTACTTC.

The V gene is TRBV10-3, the J gene TRBJ1-2; D is undetermined. The CDR3 totals 15 residues. Trimming stripped 0 bases from V and 8 bases from J, with 16 bases between. Germline V gene lookup returns CDR1 ENHRY and CDR2 SYGVKD. The chain's CDR3 is CAISESRSNKEGYTF. CDR3 sequence (DNA): TGTGCCATCAGTGAGTCAAGGTCCAACAAAGAGGGCTACACCTTC.

The chain is built from TRBV20-1 and TRBJ1-2, with a possible D match to TRBD1 (6 bases). Trimming took 6 bases from V and 3 from J, leaving 14 bases between them. Looked up from germline, CDR1 is DFQATT and CDR2 is SNEGSKA (reference sequence). The CDR3 totals 13 residues. Here the CDR3 DNA reads TGCAGTGCCAGGCGAGGGGGTGACTATGGCTACACCTTC. This encodes CSARRGGDYGYTF.

This chain uses TRBV20-1 with TRBJ2-1, with D possibly matching TRBD2 (6 bases). Trimming took 3 bases from V and 14 from J, leaving 14 bases between them. CDR3 length: 11 residues. The germline CDR1 and CDR2 sequences are DFQATT and SNEGSKA (reference sequence). The CDR3 region is CSASPGSYEFF. DNA of the CDR3: TGCAGTGCTAGTCCCGGGAGCTATGAGTTCTTC.

This chain links TRBV10-3 with TRBJ1-1; D gene uncertain. From germline, CDR1 is ENHRY and CDR2 SYGVKD. The CDR3 totals 15 residues. The germline V and J ends were trimmed by 0 bases and 7 bases, with 15 bases remaining between them. The CDR3 reads CAISESMVLPSEAFF. The CDR3 nucleotides are TGTGCCATCAGTGAGTCAATGGTCCTGCCGAGTGAAGCTTTCTTT.